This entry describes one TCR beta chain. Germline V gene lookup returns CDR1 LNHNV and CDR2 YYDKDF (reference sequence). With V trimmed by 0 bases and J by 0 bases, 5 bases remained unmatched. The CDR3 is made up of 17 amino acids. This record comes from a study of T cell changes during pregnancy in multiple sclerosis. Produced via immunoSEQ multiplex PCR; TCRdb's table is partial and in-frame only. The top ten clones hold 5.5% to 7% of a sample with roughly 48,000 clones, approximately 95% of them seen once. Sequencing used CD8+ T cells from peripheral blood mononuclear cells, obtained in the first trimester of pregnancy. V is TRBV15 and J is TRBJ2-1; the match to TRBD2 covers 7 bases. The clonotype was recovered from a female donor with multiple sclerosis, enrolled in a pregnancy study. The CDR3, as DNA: TGTGCCACCAGCAGAGAAGGCGGACTAGGCTCCTACAATGAGCAGTTCTTC. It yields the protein CATSREGGLGSYNEQFF.